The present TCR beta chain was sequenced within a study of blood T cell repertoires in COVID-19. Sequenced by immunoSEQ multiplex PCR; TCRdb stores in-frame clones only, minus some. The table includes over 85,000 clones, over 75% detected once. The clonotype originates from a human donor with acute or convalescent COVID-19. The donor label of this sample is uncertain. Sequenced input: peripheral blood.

The DNA for the CDR3 is TGTGCCACCAGCAAAACCGGGACAGGGATCAATCAGCCCCAGCATTTT. Translated: CATSKTGTGINQPQHF. The chain recombines TRBV15 with TRBJ1-5; 9 nucleotides align to TRBD1. Germline loops: CDR1 LNHNV, CDR2 YYDKDF (reference sequence). This CDR3 has 16 residues. Losses at the gene ends were 4 bases for V and 3 bases for J; bases not matched to a gene: 7.